This paragraph reports one T cell receptor (beta chain). The data were taken from a study of blood T cell repertoires in COVID-19. Trimming removed 8 bases from V and 12 bases from J; junction bases left unmatched: 6. Germline assignment: CDR1 LNHDA and CDR2 SQIVND (reference sequence). The CDR3 runs to 11 residues. Some clones are missing from TCRdb's copy, which holds only in-frame ones; the method was immunoSEQ multiplex PCR. The sample has about 270,000 clones; less than 90% are singletons. This clonotype originated in a woman aged 30 to 39 with COVID-19, enrolled during active disease. This chain connects TRBV19 to TRBJ2-1; 8 bases map to TRBD1. The specimen was peripheral blood. CDR3 protein: CASWSGTGQFF. In DNA form, the CDR3 reads TGTGCCAGTTGGTCCGGGACAGGGCAGTTCTTC.